Below, 2 T cell receptor beta chains from the same sample are listed, as sequenced in a study of beta chain features in type 1 diabetes. Of the isolated RNA, all was reverse transcribed, and so the sequenced material was expressed TCRB transcripts. Sequenced by immunoSEQ multiplex PCR; TCRdb stores in-frame clones only, minus some. The sample lists approximately 250,000 clones; around an eighth were seen once. Material for sequencing was naive CD4+ T cells from blood. The receptor set was obtained from a woman aged 40 to 50 in good health.

This clone was counted between two and nine times. The V and J genes are TRBV29-1 and TRBJ1-2, with TRBD1 matching over 9 bases. CDR1 and CDR2 (germline): SQVTM, ANQGSEA. The J segment lost 7 bases and the V segment lost 0 bases, leaving 9 bases of the junction unmatched. The CDR3 totals 15 residues. CDR3 region: CSVEDSRGQGAGYTF. The CDR3 nucleotides read TGCAGCGTTGAAGATAGTAGGGGACAGGGTGCTGGCTACACCTTC.

J is TRBJ2-3 and V is TRBV5-5, with D possibly TRBD1 on 6 matching bases. The germline V and J ends were trimmed by 4 bases and 0 bases, with 15 bases remaining between them. CDR3 size: 16 residues. Germline V lookup: CDR1 SGHKS, CDR2 YYEKEE (reference sequence). The CDR3 DNA reads as TGTGCCAGCAGCCCTAAACAGGGAACTAGCACAGATACGCAGTATTTT. Encoded protein: CASSPKQGTSTDTQYF. Combining the CDR3 with reference TRBV5-5 and TRBJ2-3 gives the whole variable domain DAGVTQSPTHLIKTRGQQVTLRCSPISGHKSVSWYQQVLGQGPQFIFQYYEKEERGRGNFPDRFSARQFPNYSSELNVNALLLGDSALYLCASSPKQGTSTDTQYFGPGTRLTVL.